The 3 T cell receptor beta chains below were found in one sample sequenced in a study of Graves' ophthalmopathy and Graves' hyperthyroidism. Beta-chain TCR CDR3 regions were amplified from RNA transcripts. In the first round, RT-PCR was carried out with HTBI primers, and a multiplex PCR formed the second round. Each CDR3 protein is one row after TCRdb ran MiXCR on the multiplex PCR reads. The table has roughly 1.1 million distinct CDR3 sequences, about 36% seen once. Sequences were obtained from peripheral blood or thyroid tissue (not recorded which). The receptor source for this set is an adult man with Graves' hyperthyroidism.

This clonotype was detected many times. This chain joins TRBV3-1 and TRBJ1-5; no reliable D call. V dropped 1 base and J dropped 4 bases, with 5 bases sitting between them. This CDR3 has 13 amino acids. Looked up from germline, CDR1 is LGHDT and CDR2 is YNNKEL (reference sequence). The CDR3 loop is CASSQGENQPQHF. CDR3 sequence (DNA): TGTGCCAGCAGCCAAGGGGAGAATCAGCCCCAGCATTTT. The entire variable domain, with the rest obtained from reference TRBV3-1 and TRBJ1-5, is as follows: DTAVSQTPKYLVTQMGNDKSIKCEQNLGHDTMYWYKQDSKKFLKIMFSYNNKELIINETVPNRFSPKSPDKAHLNLHINSLELGDSAVYFCASSQGENQPQHFGDGTRLSIL.

This chain connects TRBV29-1 to TRBJ1-3; no definite D call. V shed 4 bases and J shed 9 bases, with 10 bases lying between them. The CDR3 has 11 residues. Germline V lookup: CDR1 SQVTM, CDR2 ANQGSEA. This CDR3 reads CSVAHGSTIYF. The CDR3 DNA reads TGCAGCGTTGCGCATGGGAGCACCATATATTTT. The entire variable domain, with the rest obtained from reference TRBV29-1 and TRBJ1-3, is as follows: SAVISQKPSRDICQRGTSLTIQCQVDSQVTMMFWYRQQPGQSLTLIATANQGSEATYESGFVIDKFPISRPNLTFSTLTVSNMSPEDSSIYLCSVAHGSTIYFGEGSWLTVV.

This clonotype was recorded many times. The chain employs TRBV24-1 and TRBJ1-5, with TRBD1 matching over 7 bases. This CDR3 contains 15 residues. J gave up 3 bases and V 4 bases, and 5 bases lay outside the gene matches. Germline lookup yields CDR1 KGHDR and CDR2 SFDVKD. CDR3 nucleotide sequence: TGTGCCACCAGTGAAGCAGGGGGTAACAATCAGCCCCAGCATTTT. This encodes CATSEAGGNNQPQHF.